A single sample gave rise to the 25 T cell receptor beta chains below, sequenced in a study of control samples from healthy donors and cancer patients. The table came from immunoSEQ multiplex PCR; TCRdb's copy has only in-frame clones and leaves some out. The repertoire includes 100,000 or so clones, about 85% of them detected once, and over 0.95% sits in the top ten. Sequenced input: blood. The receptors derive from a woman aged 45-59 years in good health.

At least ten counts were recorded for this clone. The CDR3 DNA reads as TGTGCCATCGCTGGACAGGGGGCAGGGGAGCAGTACTTC. Its protein is CAIAGQGAGEQYF. The V and J genes are TRBV10-3 and TRBJ2-7; 11 nucleotides align to TRBD1. Germline CDR1 reads ENHRY; CDR2 reads SYGVKD. V shed 8 bases and J 7 bases; nucleotides not matched to a gene: 7. The CDR3 loop spans 13 amino acids.

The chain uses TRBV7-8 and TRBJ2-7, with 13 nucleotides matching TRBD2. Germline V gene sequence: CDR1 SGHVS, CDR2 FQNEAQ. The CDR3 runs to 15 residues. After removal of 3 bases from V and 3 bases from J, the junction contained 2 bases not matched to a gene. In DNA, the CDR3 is TGTGCCAGCAGCTTTCGGACTAGCGGGAGCTACGAGCAGTACTTC. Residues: CASSFRTSGSYEQYF.

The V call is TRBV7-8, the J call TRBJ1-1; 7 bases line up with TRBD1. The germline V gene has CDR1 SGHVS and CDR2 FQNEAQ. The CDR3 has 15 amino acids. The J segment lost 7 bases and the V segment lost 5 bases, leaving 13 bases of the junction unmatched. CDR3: CASSLLPARDSEAFF. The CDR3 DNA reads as TGTGCCAGCAGCCTGTTGCCCGCCCGGGACAGTGAAGCTTTCTTT.

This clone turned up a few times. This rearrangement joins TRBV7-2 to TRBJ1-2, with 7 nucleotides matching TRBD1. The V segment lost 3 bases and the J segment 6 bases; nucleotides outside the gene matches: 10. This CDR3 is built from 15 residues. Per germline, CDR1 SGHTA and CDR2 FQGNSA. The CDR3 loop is CASSFGDQGVHGYTF. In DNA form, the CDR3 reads TGTGCCAGCAGCTTTGGGGACCAGGGGGTCCATGGCTACACCTTC.

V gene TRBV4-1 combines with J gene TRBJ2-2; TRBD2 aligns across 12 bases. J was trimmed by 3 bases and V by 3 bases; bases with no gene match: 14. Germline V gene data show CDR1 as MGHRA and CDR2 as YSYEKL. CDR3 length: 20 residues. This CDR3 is CASSQSGLAGGPRDTGELFF. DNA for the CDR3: TGCGCCAGCAGCCAGAGCGGGCTAGCGGGAGGGCCGAGGGACACCGGGGAGCTGTTTTTT.

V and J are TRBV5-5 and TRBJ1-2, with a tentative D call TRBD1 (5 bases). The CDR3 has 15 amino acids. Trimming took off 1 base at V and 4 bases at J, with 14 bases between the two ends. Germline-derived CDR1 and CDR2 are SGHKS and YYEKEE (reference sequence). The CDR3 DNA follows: TGTGCCAGCAGCTTGTTAACTGGGGGACCCTATGGCTACACCTTC. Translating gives CASSLLTGGPYGYTF.

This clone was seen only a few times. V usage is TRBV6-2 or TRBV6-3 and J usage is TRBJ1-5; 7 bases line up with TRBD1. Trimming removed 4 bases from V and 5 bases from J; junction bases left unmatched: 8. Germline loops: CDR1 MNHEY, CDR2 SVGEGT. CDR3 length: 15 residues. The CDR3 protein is CASSSRQGRHQPQHF. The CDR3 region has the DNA TGTGCCAGCAGTTCACGACAGGGTAGACATCAGCCCCAGCATTTT.

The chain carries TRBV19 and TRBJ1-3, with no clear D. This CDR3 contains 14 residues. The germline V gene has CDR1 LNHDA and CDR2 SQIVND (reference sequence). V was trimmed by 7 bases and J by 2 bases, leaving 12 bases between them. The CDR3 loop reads CASTSRGAGNTIYF. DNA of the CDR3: TGTGCCAGTACCAGCCGGGGAGCTGGAAACACCATATATTTT.

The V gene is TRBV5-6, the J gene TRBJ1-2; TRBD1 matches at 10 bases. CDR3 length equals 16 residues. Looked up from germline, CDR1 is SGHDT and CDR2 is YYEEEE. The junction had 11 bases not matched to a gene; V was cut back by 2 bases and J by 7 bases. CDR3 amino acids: CASSFGTGDRGSGYTF. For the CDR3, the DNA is TGTGCCAGCAGCTTCGGGACAGGGGACCGAGGGTCTGGCTACACCTTC.

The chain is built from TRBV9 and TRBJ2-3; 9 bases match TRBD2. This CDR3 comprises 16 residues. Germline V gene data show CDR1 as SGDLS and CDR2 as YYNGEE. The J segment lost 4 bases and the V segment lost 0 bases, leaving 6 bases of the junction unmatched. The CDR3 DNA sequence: TGTGCCAGCAGCGTAGAGGCGGGACTAGCTGCAGATACGCAGTATTTT. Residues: CASSVEAGLAADTQYF.

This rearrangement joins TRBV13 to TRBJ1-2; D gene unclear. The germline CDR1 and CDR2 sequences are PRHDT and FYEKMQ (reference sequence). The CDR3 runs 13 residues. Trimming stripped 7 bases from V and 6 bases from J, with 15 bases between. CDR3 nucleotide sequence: TGTGCCAGCACCCGGCCTCTAGAGAATGGCTACACCTTC. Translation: CASTRPLENGYTF.

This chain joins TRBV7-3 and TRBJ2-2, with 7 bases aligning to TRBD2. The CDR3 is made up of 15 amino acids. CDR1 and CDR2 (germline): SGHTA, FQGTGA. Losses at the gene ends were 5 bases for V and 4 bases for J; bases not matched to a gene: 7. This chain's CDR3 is CASSPRSGGTGELFF. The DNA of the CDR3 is TGTGCCAGCAGCCCCCGTTCGGGGGGCACCGGGGAGCTGTTTTTT.

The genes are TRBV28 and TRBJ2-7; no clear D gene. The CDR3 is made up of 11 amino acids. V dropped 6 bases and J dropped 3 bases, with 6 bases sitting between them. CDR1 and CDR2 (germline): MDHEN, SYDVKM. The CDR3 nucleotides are TGTGCCAGCAGCAGAAACTACGAGCAGTACTTC. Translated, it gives CASSRNYEQYF.

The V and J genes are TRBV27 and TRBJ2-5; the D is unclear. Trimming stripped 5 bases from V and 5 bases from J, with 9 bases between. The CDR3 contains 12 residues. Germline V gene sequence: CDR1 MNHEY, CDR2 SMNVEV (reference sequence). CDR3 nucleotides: TGTGCCAGCAGTCGGAGTGGGGAGACCCAGTACTTC. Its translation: CASSRSGETQYF.

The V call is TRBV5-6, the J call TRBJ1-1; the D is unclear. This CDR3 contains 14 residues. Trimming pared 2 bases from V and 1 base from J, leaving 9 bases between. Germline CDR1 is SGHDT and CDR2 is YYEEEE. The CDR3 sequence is CASSFSMGNTEAFF. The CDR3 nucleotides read TGTGCCAGCAGCTTCAGTATGGGGAACACTGAAGCTTTCTTT.

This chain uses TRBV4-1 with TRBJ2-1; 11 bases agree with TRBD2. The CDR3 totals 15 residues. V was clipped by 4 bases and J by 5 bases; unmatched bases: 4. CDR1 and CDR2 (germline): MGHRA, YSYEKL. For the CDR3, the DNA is TGCGCCAGCAGCCTGACTAGCGGGAACGACAATGAGCAGTTCTTC. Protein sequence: CASSLTSGNDNEQFF.

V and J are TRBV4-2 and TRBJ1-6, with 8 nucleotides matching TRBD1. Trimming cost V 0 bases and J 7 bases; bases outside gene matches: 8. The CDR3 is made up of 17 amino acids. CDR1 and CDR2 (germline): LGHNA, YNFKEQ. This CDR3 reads CASSQEGGTGSNSPLHF. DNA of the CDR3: TGTGCCAGCAGCCAAGAAGGTGGGACAGGCAGCAATTCACCCCTCCACTTT.

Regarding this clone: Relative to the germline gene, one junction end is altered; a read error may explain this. CDR3 protein: CAWIPGDHF. The CDR3 DNA reads TGTGCCTGGATTCCGGGGGACCATTTT. The gene calls are TRBV30 and TRBJ1-1; D is possibly TRBD1 (5 bases). Germline V lookup: CDR1 GTSNPN, CDR2 SVGIG (reference sequence). The CDR3 consists of 9 residues.

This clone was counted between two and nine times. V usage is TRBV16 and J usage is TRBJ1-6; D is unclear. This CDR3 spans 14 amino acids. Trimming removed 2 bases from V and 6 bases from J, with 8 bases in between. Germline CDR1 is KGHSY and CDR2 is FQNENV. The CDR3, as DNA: TGTGCCAGCAGCCAAGAGTTGGCTAATTCACCCCTCCACTTT. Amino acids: CASSQELANSPLHF.

CDR3 sequence: CASSIFRLEGTNNEQFF. The CDR3 DNA reads as TGTGCCAGTAGTATCTTTCGGTTGGAAGGGACCAACAATGAGCAGTTCTTC. This chain links TRBV19 with TRBJ2-1; D assignment may be TRBD1 or TRBD2 (5 bases each). V dropped 3 bases and J dropped 5 bases, with 20 bases sitting between them. Germline V gene data show CDR1 as LNHDA and CDR2 as SQIVND (reference sequence). The CDR3 totals 17 residues.

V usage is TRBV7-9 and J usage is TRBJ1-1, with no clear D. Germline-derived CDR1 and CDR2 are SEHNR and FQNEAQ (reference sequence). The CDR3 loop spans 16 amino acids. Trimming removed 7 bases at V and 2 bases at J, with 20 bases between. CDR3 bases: TGTGCCAGCAACCCACCCCGGCCCGGGCTTAACACTGAAGCTTTCTTT. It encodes CASNPPRPGLNTEAFF.

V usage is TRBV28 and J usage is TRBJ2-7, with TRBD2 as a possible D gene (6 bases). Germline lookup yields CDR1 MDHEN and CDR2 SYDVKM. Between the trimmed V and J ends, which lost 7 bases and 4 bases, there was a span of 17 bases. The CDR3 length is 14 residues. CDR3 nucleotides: TGTGCCAGCAAATATGCGGGACGGAAATACGAGCAGTACTTC. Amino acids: CASKYAGRKYEQYF.

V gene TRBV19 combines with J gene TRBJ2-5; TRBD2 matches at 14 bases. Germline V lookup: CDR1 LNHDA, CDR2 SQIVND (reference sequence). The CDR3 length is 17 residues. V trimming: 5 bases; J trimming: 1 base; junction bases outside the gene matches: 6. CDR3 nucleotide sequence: TGTGCCAGTAGTCGGACTAGCGGGGGGACTAGCCAAGAGACCCAGTACTTC. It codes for CASSRTSGGTSQETQYF.

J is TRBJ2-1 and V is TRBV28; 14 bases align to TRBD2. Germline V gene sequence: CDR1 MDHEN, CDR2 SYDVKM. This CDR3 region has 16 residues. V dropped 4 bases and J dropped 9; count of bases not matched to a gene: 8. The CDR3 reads CASSSRGLAGVSEQFF. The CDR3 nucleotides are TGTGCCAGCAGTTCCCGGGGACTAGCGGGGGTGAGTGAGCAGTTCTTC.

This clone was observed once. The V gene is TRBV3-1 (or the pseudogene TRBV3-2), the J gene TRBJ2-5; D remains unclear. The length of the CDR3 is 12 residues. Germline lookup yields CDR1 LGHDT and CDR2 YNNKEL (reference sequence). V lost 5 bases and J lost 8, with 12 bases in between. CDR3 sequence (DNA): TGTGCCAGCAGCGAAGGGTCCAGCACCCAGTACTTC. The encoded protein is CASSEGSSTQYF.